These 6 T cell receptor beta chains came from one sample sequenced in a study of T cell changes during pregnancy in multiple sclerosis. Sequencing was performed with immunoSEQ multiplex PCR; in TCRdb, only in-frame clones are kept and a portion is missing. There are under 75,000 clones in the sample; more than 80% occur only once, and about 0.5% lies in the top ten. The material sequenced was CD4+ T cells from peripheral blood mononuclear cells, taken after pregnancy. These receptors all stem from a female donor in good health, enrolled as a control in a pregnancy study.

The chain combines TRBV2 with TRBJ1-6; D unresolved. With 9 bases removed from V and 4 bases from J, the gap between germline ends came to 10 bases. Germline-derived CDR1 and CDR2 are SNHLY and FYNNEI. This CDR3 has 13 amino acids. CDR3 nucleotide sequence: TGTGCCAGAGGACTGGGGTATAATTCACCCCTCCACTTT. It specifies CARGLGYNSPLHF.

The chain employs TRBV30 and TRBJ1-3; the D is unclear. The CDR3 is made up of 14 amino acids. The germline CDR1 and CDR2 sequences are GTSNPN and SVGIG (reference sequence). V was cut by 7 bases and J by 9 bases, with 22 bases left in between. For the CDR3, the DNA is TGTGCCTCCCTCCCACTTCGGGCCGCGGGCACCATATATTTT. As protein: CASLPLRAAGTIYF.

In this sample, this clone turned up once. One end of the junction does not line up with germline, which may come from a read error. V usage is TRBV19 and J usage is TRBJ2-5; 11 bases align to TRBD1. CDR3 size: 14 residues. Per germline, CDR1 LNHDA and CDR2 SQIVND (reference sequence). Here the CDR3 reads CAGSIGTGGETQYF. Here the CDR3 DNA reads TGTGCCGGTAGTATCGGGACAGGGGGAGAGACCCAGTACTTC.

The chain is built from TRBV11-2 and TRBJ2-5; 9 bases map to TRBD2. The CDR3 is made up of 17 amino acids. Looked up from germline, CDR1 is SGHAT and CDR2 is FQNNGV. V gave up 4 bases and J gave up 4 bases; unmatched junction bases: 13. The CDR3 loop reads CASSSGLAPDGGETQYF. The CDR3 region has the DNA TGTGCCAGCAGCTCTGGACTAGCGCCCGATGGTGGAGAGACCCAGTACTTC.

CDR3 amino acids: CASSLPGTSGTYEQYF. CDR3 nucleotide sequence: TGTGCCAGCAGCTTACCCGGGACTAGCGGGACCTACGAGCAGTACTTC. The chain uses TRBV7-2 and TRBJ2-7, with TRBD2 matching over 13 bases. V lost 2 bases and J lost 2; bases outside the gene matches: 3. Looked up from germline, CDR1 is SGHTA and CDR2 is FQGNSA. The CDR3 contains 16 residues.

CDR3 sequence: CASSVGLAGGRYQETQYF. For the CDR3, the DNA is TGTGCCAGCAGCGTGGGACTAGCGGGGGGAAGGTACCAAGAGACCCAGTACTTC. The V and J genes are TRBV9 and TRBJ2-5; 15 nucleotides match TRBD2. Germline CDR1 SGDLS, CDR2 YYNGEE. V shed 2 bases and J 0 bases; nucleotides not matched to a gene: 5. The CDR3 sequence is 18 residues long.